A single T cell receptor beta chain is shown here with its context. The entry originates in a study of cytomegalovirus exposure and HLA in healthy donors. This CDR3 comprises 19 residues. Looked up from germline, CDR1 is LGHNA and CDR2 is YNFKEQ. V shed 1 base, J shed 0 bases, and the junction held 11 bases outside the gene matches. Clones were sequenced by immunoSEQ multiplex PCR, and TCRdb holds only the in-frame ones, with some missing. The sample yields roughly 140,000 clones, roughly nine tenths seen once. Sample: PBMCs. The chain joins TRBV4-2 to TRBJ2-3; TRBD1 matches at 9 bases. The TCR sequence derives from a woman aged 18 to 35 in good health and CMV-seropositive. The DNA of the CDR3 is TGTGCCAGCAGCCAAGTAACCGGGACAGGGTTAGCTAGCACAGATACGCAGTATTTT. Its translation is CASSQVTGTGLASTDTQYF.